Included here is one T cell receptor (beta chain) sequence, with context. These data come from a study of blood T cells in healthy people across ages. Study as a whole: There was about one barcoded beta molecule captured by template switching per two T cells.

CDR1 and CDR2 from the germline V gene are LNHDA and SQIVND (reference sequence). V shed 0 bases and J 4 bases; nucleotides not matched to a gene: 10. CDR3 length: 18 residues. PCR was performed a second time for about 7 to 12 cycles using a sample-barcoded 5' primer and a J-beta primer mix. Using its own MiXCR run on the 5' RACE reads, TCRdb lists one record per CDR3 protein. The sample records some 900,000 distinct CDR3 sequences, 29% being singletons. This clonotype originated in a woman over 75 in good health. The chain recombines TRBV19 with TRBJ1-5; 9 bases fit TRBD1. The sample comprised blood. The chain's CDR3 is CASSIDLEQGAWNQPQHF. DNA of the CDR3: TGTGCCAGTAGTATAGATCTAGAACAGGGGGCTTGGAATCAGCCCCAGCATTTT.